Each of the 5 T cell receptor beta chains below was sequenced from the same sample in a study of T cells after yellow fever vaccination. TCRdb ran MiXCR on the 5' RACE reads and lists one entry per CDR3 protein. Found here are around 150,000 distinct CDR3 sequences, 6% to 7.5% of them singletons; the top ten hold more than 2%. The specimen comprised CD4+ T cells sorted from PBMCs, sampled 5 days after the first yellow fever vaccination. The receptors here all came from a man aged 18 to 29 who received the YFV17D yellow fever vaccine.

This clonotype was seen ten or more times. The V call is TRBV7-3, the J call TRBJ2-4; D is undetermined. V lost 1 base and J 6 bases, leaving 19 bases between the germline ends. The germline CDR1 and CDR2 sequences are SGHTA and FQGTGA. The CDR3 sequence is 17 residues long. CDR3 sequence reads: CASSLNAAEGPLNIQYF. The CDR3 DNA is TGTGCCAGCAGCTTAAACGCGGCAGAAGGGCCCCTAAACATTCAGTACTTC.

In regard to this clonotype: This could be a read error, since a much larger clone is one nucleotide away. The CDR3 protein is CASSPRTTGGVSNEQFF. Written as DNA, the CDR3 is TGTGCCAGCAGTCCTCGGACTACCGGGGGGGTTAGCAATGAGCAGTTCTTC. The genes are TRBV12-3 or TRBV12-4 and TRBJ2-1; 8 bases match TRBD2. The trim removed 5 bases at V and 6 bases at J, leaving 15 bases unmatched. This CDR3 comprises 17 residues.

Only a few counts were recorded for this clonotype. The J gene is TRBJ2-5, the V gene TRBV10-3, with a weak D call TRBD2 (5 bases). Trimming left V 5 bases short and J 4 bases short, with 14 bases between. The germline V gene has CDR1 ENHRY and CDR2 SYGVKD. The CDR3 is 14 residues long. CDR3 sequence: CAISPRGRPETQYF. The CDR3 nucleotides read TGTGCCATCAGTCCTAGAGGGCGTCCAGAGACCCAGTACTTC.

This clonotype was detected a few times. V gene TRBV15 combines with J gene TRBJ2-2, with D hard to call. The length of the CDR3 is 15 residues. Trimming took 0 bases from V and 4 from J, leaving 9 bases between them. CDR1 and CDR2 from the germline V gene are LNHNV and YYDKDF (reference sequence). The CDR3 DNA reads TGTGCCACCAGCAGAGATCCGACGTTCACCGGGGAGCTGTTTTTT. It specifies CATSRDPTFTGELFF.

There are many counts of this clonotype. The chain employs TRBV4-2 and TRBJ2-3; weak D call: TRBD2 (6 bases). This CDR3 comprises 17 residues. Germline V CDR1 and CDR2: LGHNA, YNFKEQ. V was shortened by 3 bases and J by 6 bases, with 22 bases between the two germline ends. CDR3: CASSQAGGAGTIDTQYF. The CDR3 region has the DNA TGTGCCAGCAGCCAGGCCGGCGGGGCGGGAACGATTGATACGCAGTATTTT.